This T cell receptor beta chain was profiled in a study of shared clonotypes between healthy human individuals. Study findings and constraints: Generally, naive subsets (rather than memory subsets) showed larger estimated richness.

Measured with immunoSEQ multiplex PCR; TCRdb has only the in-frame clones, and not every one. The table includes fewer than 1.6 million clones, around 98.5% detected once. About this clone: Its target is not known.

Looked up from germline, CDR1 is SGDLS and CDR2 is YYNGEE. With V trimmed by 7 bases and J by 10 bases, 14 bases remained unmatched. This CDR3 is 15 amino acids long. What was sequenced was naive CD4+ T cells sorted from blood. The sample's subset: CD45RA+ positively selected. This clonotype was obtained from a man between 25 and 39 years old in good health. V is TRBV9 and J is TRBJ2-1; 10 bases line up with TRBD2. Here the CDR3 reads CASSTEREGSVEQFF. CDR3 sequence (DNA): TGTGCCAGCTCAACCGAGCGGGAGGGCTCGGTAGAGCAGTTCTTC.